A selection of T cell receptor beta chains follows, all from one sample in a study of blood T cell repertoires in COVID-19. Profiling relied on immunoSEQ multiplex PCR, and the TCRdb table lists in-frame clones only, not all of them. This table holds 200,000 to 250,000 clones, nearly 90% found once. Material for sequencing was peripheral blood. Receptor source: a woman aged 18-30 years who had recovered from COVID-19. The CDR3 runs from the conserved cysteine through the conserved F or W. Each record gives: V gene, J gene, clone size, D gene, CDR3 protein, CDR3 DNA. D genes are given only for firm matches. For some rows the clone size is stated as once, few or many, or as a class when expanded; others skip it.

V gene: TRBV3-1/TRBV3-2; J gene: TRBJ2-1; clone size: .; D gene: .; CDR3 protein: CASSQGGDSYNEQFF; CDR3 DNA: TGTGCCAGCAGCCAAGGGGGAGATTCCTACAATGAGCAGTTCTTC
V gene: TRBV25-1; J gene: TRBJ1-2; clone size: .; D gene: .; CDR3 protein: CASSEIGVGSVGRGYTF; CDR3 DNA: TGTGCCAGCAGTGAGATAGGCGTTGGGTCAGTTGGGAGAGGCTACACCTTC
V gene: TRBV3-1/TRBV3-2; J gene: TRBJ2-7; clone size: once; D gene: TRBD1; CDR3 protein: CASSLPYYRGPLYEQYF; CDR3 DNA: TGTGCCAGCAGCCTACCATATTACAGGGGGCCCCTTTACGAGCAGTACTTC
V gene: TRBV19; J gene: TRBJ2-7; clone size: .; D gene: TRBD2; CDR3 protein: CASSRTSGRAYEQYF; CDR3 DNA: TGTGCCAGTAGTAGGACTAGCGGGAGGGCCTACGAGCAGTACTTC
V gene: TRBV9; J gene: TRBJ2-5; clone size: .; D gene: TRBD1; CDR3 protein: CASSVDDRVVETQYF; CDR3 DNA: TGTGCCAGCAGCGTAGACGACAGGGTCGTAGAGACCCAGTACTTC
V gene: TRBV13; J gene: TRBJ2-2; clone size: .; D gene: .; CDR3 protein: CASSPPDSSASTGELFF; CDR3 DNA: TGTGCCAGCAGCCCCCCCGATAGTAGCGCCTCCACCGGGGAGCTGTTTTTT
V gene: TRBV7-3; J gene: TRBJ2-5; clone size: .; D gene: .; CDR3 protein: CASSLLGGVQETQYF; CDR3 DNA: TGTGCCAGCAGCTTACTAGGAGGGGTACAAGAGACCCAGTACTTC
V gene: TRBV9; J gene: TRBJ2-7; clone size: .; D gene: TRBD2; CDR3 protein: CASSGPTSATYEQYF; CDR3 DNA: TGTGCCAGCAGCGGGCCCACTAGCGCCACCTACGAGCAGTACTTC
V gene: TRBV18; J gene: TRBJ1-1; clone size: .; D gene: .; CDR3 protein: CASSPITTGGEAFF; CDR3 DNA: TGTGCCAGCTCACCGATCACGACAGGAGGTGAAGCTTTCTTT
V gene: TRBV11-2; J gene: TRBJ2-2; clone size: .; D gene: TRBD1; CDR3 protein: CASGQGRNTGELFF; CDR3 DNA: TGTGCCAGTGGACAGGGTCGTAACACCGGGGAGCTGTTTTTT
V gene: TRBV11-2; J gene: TRBJ1-6; clone size: .; D gene: TRBD1; CDR3 protein: CASSSLRGQGRSPLHF; CDR3 DNA: TGTGCCAGCAGCTCACTTCGCGGACAGGGCCGTTCACCCCTCCACTTT
V gene: TRBV9; J gene: TRBJ2-3; clone size: .; D gene: TRBD2; CDR3 protein: CASSELALITDTQYF; CDR3 DNA: TGTGCCAGCAGCGAACTAGCGTTAATCACAGATACGCAGTATTTT
V gene: TRBV10-2; J gene: TRBJ2-1; clone size: .; D gene: TRBD2; CDR3 protein: CASSEPLTSDNEQFF; CDR3 DNA: TGCGCCAGCAGTGAGCCCTTGACTAGCGACAATGAGCAGTTCTTC
V gene: TRBV10-1; J gene: TRBJ2-2; clone size: .; D gene: .; CDR3 protein: CASSDERAATNTGELFF; CDR3 DNA: TGCGCCAGCAGTGACGAGCGGGCGGCGACGAACACCGGGGAGCTGTTTTTT
V gene: TRBV4-3; J gene: TRBJ1-1; clone size: .; D gene: .; CDR3 protein: CASSQDIGGTEAFF; CDR3 DNA: TGCGCCAGCAGCCAAGATATCGGCGGCACTGAAGCTTTCTTT
V gene: TRBV3-1/TRBV3-2; J gene: TRBJ2-7; clone size: .; D gene: TRBD1; CDR3 protein: CASSLDRGRILTYEQYF; CDR3 DNA: TGTGCCAGCAGCCTGGACAGGGGGCGTATCCTCACCTACGAGCAGTACTTC
V gene: TRBV2; J gene: TRBJ1-3; clone size: .; D gene: TRBD1; CDR3 protein: CASSGTGGNTIYF; CDR3 DNA: TGTGCCAGCAGTGGGACAGGAGGAAACACCATATATTTT
V gene: TRBV5-8; J gene: TRBJ2-1; clone size: .; D gene: .; CDR3 protein: CASSLVGREQFF; CDR3 DNA: TGTGCCAGCAGCCTCGTTGGGCGTGAGCAGTTCTTC
V gene: TRBV27; J gene: TRBJ2-3; clone size: .; D gene: .; CDR3 protein: CASSRGSSTDTQYF; CDR3 DNA: TGTGCCAGCAGCAGGGGTTCTAGCACAGATACGCAGTATTTT
V gene: TRBV7-2; J gene: TRBJ2-1; clone size: .; D gene: TRBD2; CDR3 protein: CASSTAVRRTSGNNEQFF; CDR3 DNA: TGTGCCAGCAGCACTGCCGTGCGAAGGACTAGCGGAAACAATGAGCAGTTCTTC
V gene: TRBV27; J gene: TRBJ1-1; clone size: .; D gene: TRBD1; CDR3 protein: CASSYGTGVEAFF; CDR3 DNA: TGTGCCAGCAGTTACGGGACAGGGGTTGAAGCTTTCTTT
V gene: TRBV5-1; J gene: TRBJ2-5; clone size: .; D gene: TRBD2; CDR3 protein: CASSIGLAGRPKETQYF; CDR3 DNA: TGCGCCAGCAGCATAGGACTAGCGGGACGTCCCAAAGAGACCCAGTACTTC
V gene: TRBV25-1; J gene: TRBJ2-2; clone size: .; D gene: .; CDR3 protein: CASSESMTGELFF; CDR3 DNA: TGTGCCAGCAGTGAATCAATGACCGGGGAGCTGTTTTTT
V gene: TRBV7-3; J gene: TRBJ2-3; clone size: .; D gene: .; CDR3 protein: CASSLGRQGRDTQYF; CDR3 DNA: TGTGCCAGCAGCTTAGGACGGCAAGGGAGAGATACGCAGTATTTT
V gene: TRBV15; J gene: TRBJ2-3; clone size: .; D gene: TRBD2; CDR3 protein: CATSIRAGADTQYF; CDR3 DNA: TGTGCCACCAGCATCCGAGCGGGGGCAGATACGCAGTATTTT
V gene: TRBV19; J gene: TRBJ2-1; clone size: .; D gene: .; CDR3 protein: CASSIPTGTPYNEQFF; CDR3 DNA: TGTGCCAGTAGTATCCCGACCGGGACTCCCTACAATGAGCAGTTCTTC
V gene: TRBV4-2; J gene: TRBJ2-3; clone size: .; D gene: TRBD2; CDR3 protein: CASSQIASGSRTDTQYF; CDR3 DNA: TGTGCCAGCAGCCAGATTGCTAGCGGGTCCCGCACAGATACGCAGTATTTT
V gene: TRBV12-1; J gene: TRBJ2-1; clone size: .; D gene: .; CDR3 protein: CASSPSGSTSYNEQFF; CDR3 DNA: TGTGCCAGCAGCCCGAGCGGGAGCACCTCCTACAATGAGCAGTTCTTC
V gene: TRBV9; J gene: TRBJ2-6; clone size: few; D gene: .; CDR3 protein: CASSVGGPGANVLTF; CDR3 DNA: TGTGCCAGCAGCGTAGGAGGGCCTGGGGCCAACGTCCTGACTTTC
V gene: TRBV7-6; J gene: TRBJ2-1; clone size: .; D gene: .; CDR3 protein: CASSLAVASGDNEQFF; CDR3 DNA: TGTGCCAGCAGCTTAGCGGTGGCGAGCGGAGACAATGAGCAGTTCTTC
V gene: TRBV4-3; J gene: TRBJ1-6; clone size: few; D gene: .; CDR3 protein: CASSQAPGSSYNSPLHF; CDR3 DNA: TGCGCCAGCAGCCAGGCCCCTGGGAGCTCCTATAATTCACCCCTCCACTTT
V gene: TRBV4-2; J gene: TRBJ2-5; clone size: .; D gene: TRBD2; CDR3 protein: CASSPLAGGDVAQYF; CDR3 DNA: TGTGCCAGCAGCCCCCTAGCGGGAGGCGACGTGGCCCAGTACTTC
V gene: TRBV10-3; J gene: TRBJ2-7; clone size: .; D gene: .; CDR3 protein: CAISESSVTYEQYF; CDR3 DNA: TGTGCCATCAGTGAAAGTAGCGTTACCTACGAGCAGTACTTC
V gene: TRBV30; J gene: TRBJ1-2; clone size: .; D gene: TRBD1; CDR3 protein: CAWSIPLTGAEGYTF; CDR3 DNA: TGTGCCTGGAGTATTCCCCTGACAGGGGCGGAGGGCTACACCTTC
V gene: TRBV5-6; J gene: TRBJ1-6; clone size: .; D gene: .; CDR3 protein: CASSFGGQNNSPLHF; CDR3 DNA: TGTGCCAGCAGTTTCGGTGGACAGAATAATTCACCCCTCCACTTT
V gene: TRBV12-2; J gene: TRBJ2-2; clone size: .; D gene: .; CDR3 protein: CASRLARDRTDTGELFF; CDR3 DNA: TGTGCAAGTCGCTTAGCCCGGGACAGGACAGACACCGGGGAGCTGTTTTTT
V gene: TRBV6-2/TRBV6-3; J gene: TRBJ1-1; clone size: .; D gene: .; CDR3 protein: CASSAGVGNTEAFF; CDR3 DNA: TGTGCCAGCAGTGCAGGGGTGGGGAACACTGAAGCTTTCTTT
V gene: TRBV19; J gene: TRBJ1-1; clone size: .; D gene: TRBD1; CDR3 protein: CASSNRGGDTEAFF; CDR3 DNA: TGTGCCAGTAGCAACAGGGGAGGCGACACTGAAGCTTTCTTT
V gene: TRBV28; J gene: TRBJ1-5; clone size: .; D gene: TRBD1; CDR3 protein: CASSFFQDRGLNQPQHF; CDR3 DNA: TGTGCCAGCAGTTTCTTTCAGGACAGGGGGCTTAATCAGCCCCAGCATTTT
V gene: TRBV14; J gene: TRBJ1-2; clone size: few; D gene: .; CDR3 protein: CASSQDVRFDGYTF; CDR3 DNA: TGTGCCAGCAGCCAAGATGTCAGGTTCGATGGCTACACCTTC
V gene: TRBV6-5; J gene: TRBJ2-7; clone size: once; D gene: TRBD2; CDR3 protein: CASISPVAGDYEQYF; CDR3 DNA: TGTGCCAGCATTTCGCCGGTAGCGGGAGACTACGAGCAGTACTTC
V gene: TRBV6-2/TRBV6-3; J gene: TRBJ2-7; clone size: .; D gene: TRBD2; CDR3 protein: CASSYSMESGRGVQYF; CDR3 DNA: TGTGCCAGCAGTTACTCGATGGAGAGCGGGAGAGGCGTGCAGTACTTC
V gene: TRBV7-3; J gene: TRBJ1-1; clone size: .; D gene: .; CDR3 protein: CASSPYGGGGTEAFF; CDR3 DNA: TGTGCCAGCAGCCCGTACGGGGGGGGTGGCACTGAAGCTTTCTTT
V gene: TRBV2; J gene: TRBJ1-3; clone size: .; D gene: .; CDR3 protein: CASREDGSGNTIYF; CDR3 DNA: TGTGCCAGCAGGGAGGACGGCTCTGGAAACACCATATATTTT
V gene: TRBV19; J gene: TRBJ2-7; clone size: .; D gene: TRBD2; CDR3 protein: CASSARTSGNYEQYF; CDR3 DNA: TGTGCCAGTAGTGCCCGGACTAGCGGAAACTACGAGCAGTACTTC
V gene: TRBV19; J gene: TRBJ2-7; clone size: .; D gene: TRBD1; CDR3 protein: CASSNSPGTVYEQYF; CDR3 DNA: TGTGCCAGTAGTAACTCCCCCGGGACAGTCTACGAGCAGTACTTC
V gene: TRBV7-9; J gene: TRBJ2-7; clone size: .; D gene: .; CDR3 protein: CASSLAGTRTYEQYF; CDR3 DNA: TGTGCCAGCAGCTTAGCAGGGACACGGACCTACGAGCAGTACTTC
V gene: TRBV9; J gene: TRBJ2-7; clone size: .; D gene: .; CDR3 protein: CASSEGARNEQYF; CDR3 DNA: TGTGCCAGCAGCGAAGGGGCGCGCAACGAGCAGTACTTC
V gene: TRBV21-1; J gene: TRBJ2-7; clone size: .; D gene: .; CDR3 protein: CASSKTGLFYEQYF; CDR3 DNA: TGTGCCAGCAGCAAAACAGGGCTTTTCTACGAGCAGTACTTC
V gene: TRBV9; J gene: TRBJ2-7; clone size: .; D gene: .; CDR3 protein: CASSVSGEWSYEQYF; CDR3 DNA: TGTGCCAGCAGCGTATCGGGGGAGTGGTCCTACGAGCAGTACTTC
V gene: TRBV15; J gene: TRBJ1-2; clone size: once; D gene: TRBD1; CDR3 protein: CATSGVRQGATLNYGYTF; CDR3 DNA: TGTGCCACCAGCGGGGTCAGGCAGGGGGCCACCCTAAACTATGGCTACACCTTC
V gene: TRBV25-1; J gene: TRBJ2-1; clone size: .; D gene: .; CDR3 protein: CASSGETGRMDNEQFF; CDR3 DNA: TGTGCCAGCAGTGGAGAGACAGGGAGGATGGACAATGAGCAGTTCTTC
V gene: TRBV6-5; J gene: TRBJ1-2; clone size: .; D gene: .; CDR3 protein: CASSYYPSRGGYTF; CDR3 DNA: TGTGCCAGCAGTTACTACCCTTCGAGAGGAGGCTACACCTTC
V gene: TRBV7-2; J gene: TRBJ2-5; clone size: .; D gene: .; CDR3 protein: CASSQVLGQETQYF; CDR3 DNA: TGTGCCAGCAGCCAAGTACTAGGGCAAGAGACCCAGTACTTC
V gene: TRBV5-6; J gene: TRBJ1-1; clone size: .; D gene: TRBD1; CDR3 protein: CASSLGTGGAGNTEAFF; CDR3 DNA: TGTGCCAGCAGCTTGGGTACAGGGGGCGCCGGGAACACTGAAGCTTTCTTT
V gene: TRBV5-1; J gene: TRBJ1-3; clone size: .; D gene: .; CDR3 protein: CASSLPGRRNTIYF; CDR3 DNA: TGCGCCAGCAGCTTGCCGGGGAGGAGAAACACCATATATTTT
V gene: TRBV20-1; J gene: TRBJ2-4; clone size: .; D gene: TRBD2; CDR3 protein: CSASTLAGSVGAKNIQYF; CDR3 DNA: TGCAGTGCTAGTACACTAGCGGGATCGGTCGGAGCCAAAAACATTCAGTACTTC
V gene: TRBV14; J gene: TRBJ2-3; clone size: .; D gene: TRBD2; CDR3 protein: CASSQVTSGTDTQYF; CDR3 DNA: TGTGCCAGCAGCCAAGTAACTAGCGGCACAGATACGCAGTATTTT
V gene: TRBV19; J gene: TRBJ1-4; clone size: few; D gene: .; CDR3 protein: CASSMWEEKLFF; CDR3 DNA: TGTGCCAGTAGTATGTGGGAGGAAAAACTGTTTTTT
V gene: TRBV6-2/TRBV6-3; J gene: TRBJ1-2; clone size: .; D gene: TRBD1; CDR3 protein: CASSKDRGQGYTF; CDR3 DNA: TGTGCCAGCAGCAAAGACAGGGGGCAAGGCTACACCTTC